A single sample gave rise to the 16 T cell receptor beta chains below, sequenced in a study of persistence of HIV-infected CD4 T cells. No antigen is known for these receptors. The libraries were made with immunoSEQ version 4 in survey mode. Here immunoSEQ multiplex PCR was the method, and the copy in TCRdb shows in-frame clones only, minus some. The sample lists tens of thousands of clones, about 88% occurring once. Cells were stimulated nonspecifically with anti-CD3/anti-CD28 magnetic beads. Sorting of responding CD4+ T cells relied on upregulated CD40 ligand together with CD69. The sample consisted of CD4+ T cells sorted from PBMCs after approximately 20-hour stimulation, taken from a patient who received antiretroviral therapy. These receptors came from an adult woman with HIV who was CMV-seropositive.

This chain uses TRBV19 with TRBJ1-6, with 10 nucleotides matching TRBD1. V gave up 7 bases and J gave up 7 bases; unmatched junction bases: 4. Germline V gives CDR1 LNHDA, CDR2 SQIVND (reference sequence). CDR3 length equals 14 residues. The CDR3 loop reads CASNRQGANSPLHF. The CDR3, as DNA: TGTGCCAGTAACAGACAGGGGGCGAATTCACCCCTCCACTTT.

V is TRBV7-6 and J is TRBJ2-7; TRBD2 agrees at 7 bases. Germline assignment: CDR1 SGHVS and CDR2 FNYEAQ. V lost 5 bases to trimming and J lost 2 bases; unmatched junction nucleotides: 6. The CDR3 has 14 amino acids. CDR3 nucleotides: TGTGCCAGCAGCCCGTCCGGGGGGACCTACGAGCAGTACTTC. It yields the protein CASSPSGGTYEQYF.

The genes are TRBV7-3 and TRBJ2-1; D is perhaps TRBD1 (6 bases). Germline assignment: CDR1 SGHTA and CDR2 FQGTGA. This CDR3 region has 15 residues. V lost 5 bases and J lost 1, with 12 bases in between. CDR3 protein: CASSRAQGSYNEQFF. As DNA, the CDR3 is TGTGCCAGCAGCCGGGCTCAGGGGTCCTACAATGAGCAGTTCTTC.

This sequence joins TRBV5-1 and TRBJ1-3; a possible D gene is TRBD1 (5 bases). Trimming stripped 1 base from V and 0 bases from J, with 11 bases between. The length of the CDR3 is 16 residues. CDR1 SGHRS and CDR2 YFSETQ come from the germline V gene. CDR3 residues: CASSLSGRSSGNTIYF. In DNA, the CDR3 is TGCGCCAGCAGCTTGTCAGGGAGGAGCTCTGGAAACACCATATATTTT.

V is TRBV6-4 and J is TRBJ2-1; 7 bases are shared with TRBD2. The junction had 4 bases not matched to a gene; V was cut back by 1 base and J by 7 bases. The CDR3 is 14 amino acids. Germline V gene lookup returns CDR1 MRHNA and CDR2 SNTAGT. CDR3: CASSDYGGSNEQFF. In DNA, the CDR3 is TGTGCCAGCAGTGACTACGGGGGGTCGAATGAGCAGTTCTTC.

V gene TRBV10-1 combines with J gene TRBJ2-1, with TRBD1 identical over 9 bases. CDR3 length: 13 amino acids. CDR1 WNHNN and CDR2 SYGVQD come from the germline V gene (reference sequence). Unmatched junction bases numbered 7, after V lost 8 bases and J lost 8 bases. CDR3 coding DNA: TGCGCCAGCGCCGGGACAGGGATTGATGAGCAGTTCTTC. This gives the protein CASAGTGIDEQFF.

The V call is TRBV4-2, the J call TRBJ2-6; perhaps D is TRBD1 or TRBD2 (5 bases each). The CDR3 has 18 amino acids. The V gene's germline CDR1 is LGHNA and CDR2 YNFKEQ. V gave up 1 base and J gave up 0 bases, with 13 bases separating them. The CDR3 loop reads CASSQASGTDSGANVLTF. The CDR3 nucleotides are TGTGCCAGCAGCCAAGCATCCGGGACGGACTCTGGGGCCAACGTCCTGACTTTC.

This chain connects TRBV9 to TRBJ1-4; 9 bases agree with TRBD1. This CDR3 contains 15 residues. Looked up from germline, CDR1 is SGDLS and CDR2 is YYNGEE. The J segment lost 8 bases and the V segment lost 3 bases, leaving 8 bases of the junction unmatched. The CDR3 reads CASSAGDREGEKLFF. DNA of the CDR3: TGTGCCAGCAGCGCCGGGGACAGGGAAGGAGAAAAACTGTTTTTT.

CDR3 in DNA: TGTGCCAGCAGTTCCCTAGGGGCCCACGAGCAGTACTTC. Encoded protein: CASSSLGAHEQYF. The chain carries TRBV12-3 or TRBV12-4 and TRBJ2-7; TRBD1 is a possible D gene (5 bases). The CDR3 has 13 amino acids. V lost 4 bases, J lost 5 bases, and 12 bases lay in between.

The CDR3 nucleotides are TGTGCCACCAGTGATTTCACAGGGGGAGAGACCCAGTACTTC. This encodes CATSDFTGGETQYF. V and J are TRBV24-1 and TRBJ2-5; TRBD1 matches 8 bases. Germline CDR1 KGHDR, CDR2 SFDVKD. Losses at the gene ends were 1 base for V and 4 bases for J; bases not matched to a gene: 1. This CDR3 is 14 amino acids long.

This chain links TRBV28 with TRBJ1-1, with 7 nucleotides matching TRBD1. The germline CDR1 and CDR2 sequences are MDHEN and SYDVKM. Trimming removed 0 bases from V and 4 bases from J; junction bases left unmatched: 8. This CDR3 has 16 amino acids. CDR3 DNA: TGTGCCAGCAGTTTATGGAGGGGAGGGGGCGTCACTGAAGCTTTCTTT. This codes for CASSLWRGGGVTEAFF.

This chain uses TRBV7-3 with TRBJ1-1, with a weak D call TRBD1 (5 bases). The CDR3 covers 15 residues. Trimming took off 3 bases at V and 1 base at J, with 12 bases between the two ends. CDR1 and CDR2 from the germline V gene are SGHTA and FQGTGA. The CDR3 loop reads CASSLEGTANTEAFF. CDR3 bases: TGTGCCAGCAGCTTGGAAGGGACGGCGAACACTGAAGCTTTCTTT.

J is TRBJ2-5 and V is TRBV18; 8 bases are shared with TRBD1. With 3 bases clipped from V and 1 base from J, the junction kept 4 bases outside the gene matches. The CDR3 has 15 residues. Per the germline V gene, CDR1 is KGHSH and CDR2 is LQKENI. CDR3 nucleotides: TGTGCCAGCTCACCTATTCAGGGGGCCCAAGAGACCCAGTACTTC. This encodes CASSPIQGAQETQYF.

The chain is built from TRBV19 and TRBJ1-5, with D unresolved. Trimming cost V 4 bases and J 2 bases, with 12 bases left between them. Germline CDR1 is LNHDA and CDR2 is SQIVND (reference sequence). This CDR3 spans 15 amino acids. CDR3 nucleotide sequence: TGTGCCAGTAGTAAGACCGGGCGAGGCAATCAGCCCCAGCATTTT. Translating it yields CASSKTGRGNQPQHF.

The chain uses TRBV7-8 and TRBJ1-1; 9 bases are a match to TRBD1. Germline trimming cut 4 bases from V and 10 bases from J; bases unmatched to any gene: 10. CDR3 size: 14 residues. CDR1 and CDR2 (germline): SGHVS, FQNEAQ. In nucleotides, the CDR3 is TGTGCCAGCAGCTCCGGACAGGGGAGAGAGGCAGCTTTCTTT. Translation gives CASSSGQGREAAFF.

The V call is TRBV6-5, the J call TRBJ1-5; D might be TRBD1 (5 bases). CDR1 is MNHEY, CDR2 SVGAGI, per germline. CDR3 length: 14 residues. V was trimmed by 2 bases and J by 5 bases, leaving 10 bases between them. The CDR3 is CASSYTRGDQPQHF. The CDR3 DNA reads TGTGCCAGCAGTTACACACGGGGGGATCAGCCCCAGCATTTT.